Only one count was recorded for the clone carrying this T cell receptor (beta chain). The entry originates in a study of shared clonotypes between healthy human individuals. CDR1 is LGHNA, CDR2 YNFKEQ, per germline. V dropped 2 bases and J dropped 3 bases, with 11 bases sitting between them. The CDR3 sequence is 15 residues long. Assay: immunoSEQ multiplex PCR; the TCRdb copy retains only in-frame clones and omits some. The table lists some 2,500,000 clones, roughly 93% of them singletons. V usage is TRBV4-2 and J usage is TRBJ1-5; D call uncertain. This receptor was identified in a man aged 18-30 years in good health. Some clones in this sample may be carry-over from other donors' samples. Sequenced: naive CD4+ T cells from PBMCs. The sample's subset: CD45RA+ positively selected. The CDR3 DNA is TGTGCCAGCAGCCAATCCACAGCCAACAATCAGCCCCAGCATTTT. Translation: CASSQSTANNQPQHF.